The entry below gives a single TCR beta chain sequence along with its context. This entry comes from a study of T cells in Graves' hyperthyroidism and ophthalmopathy. CDR1 and CDR2 (germline): LGHDT, YNNKEL (reference sequence). CDR3 size: 14 residues. V was shortened by 0 bases and J by 7 bases, with 13 bases between the two germline ends. Using RNA transcripts as the source, TCR beta CDR3 regions were amplified. The HTBI primer set served for first-round RT-PCR of the TCR CDR3. TCRdb fed the multiplex PCR reads into MiXCR, producing one record per CDR3 protein. This sample has 350,000 to 400,000 distinct CDR3 sequences, with 15% found just once.

What was sequenced was blood. This chain links TRBV3-1 with TRBJ2-7; possibly TRBD1 or TRBD2 for D (5 bases each). The TCR originated in a woman in her thirties with Graves' hyperthyroidism. CDR3: CASSQDWGMREQYF. The CDR3 DNA is TGTGCCAGCAGCCAAGATTGGGGGATGAGGGAGCAGTACTTC.